This TCR beta chain was captured in a study of T-cell reconstitution after alpha-beta-depleted transplantation in children. Unique molecular identifiers were built into the TCRbeta library. One entry per CDR3 protein results from TCRdb running MiXCR on the PCR reads. The sample lists about 400,000 distinct CDR3 sequences; roughly 21% were seen once. The CDR3 consists of 12 residues. Germline CDR1 is DFQATT and CDR2 is SNEGSKA (reference sequence). Deletions cut 6 bases from V and 3 bases from J, with 9 bases between. The chain couples TRBV20-1 to TRBJ2-4; no clear D gene. The sequencing used PBMCs from the stem cell graft donor, collected from the stem cell graft. The receptor was derived from a human donor who donated a stem cell graft to a child with acute myeloid leukemia. The CDR3 here is CSAPHGKNIQYF. CDR3 nucleotides: TGCAGTGCACCCCACGGCAAAAACATTCAGTACTTC.